These T cell receptor beta chains were read from a single sample in a study of post-analysis software for immune sequencing data. TCRdb re-called the PCR reads with MiXCR, one entry per CDR3 protein. The table lists 650,000 to 850,000 distinct CDR3 sequences, 53% of them singletons. The sequencing sample was made of blood. All receptors come from a girl aged 10-17 years with multiple sclerosis. CDR3s include the opening cysteine and the closing phenylalanine or tryptophan. D genes are given only for firm matches. Where a row states a size, it is once, few, many or the class of an expanded clone; other rows omit it.

d_gene,j_gene,abundance,v_gene,CDR3nt,CDR3aa
.,TRBJ2-7,.,TRBV6-5,TGTGCCAGCAGAACCCCTAATCGCGGAAGCTCCTACGAGCAGTACTTC,CASRTPNRGSSYEQYF
.,TRBJ1-1,.,TRBV29-1,TGCAGCGTTGAAGATCGTGGCGGAAGAAGAAACACTGAAGCTTTCTTT,CSVEDRGGRRNTEAFF
.,TRBJ2-3,few,TRBV7-3,TGTGCCAGCAGCTTACGTTCTAAGCGTCTCCCCACAGATACGCAGTATTTT,CASSLRSKRLPTDTQYF
TRBD2,TRBJ2-7,.,TRBV5-1,TGCGCCAGCAGCTCCAGACTAGCGGGAGAATCGCGGGAGCAGTACTTC,CASSSRLAGESREQYF
TRBD2,TRBJ2-5,.,TRBV7-6,TGTGCCAGCAGCTTATACGCTAGCGGGGGGGAGGAGACCCAGTACTTC,CASSLYASGGEETQYF
TRBD1,TRBJ2-3,.,TRBV29-1,TGCAGCGTTGTGGGACAGACCACAGATACGCAGTATTTT,CSVVGQTTDTQYF
TRBD2,TRBJ2-3,.,TRBV6-6,TGTGCCAGCAGTTACAGGATCCTAGCGGGAGCCCCAGATACGCAGTATTTT,CASSYRILAGAPDTQYF
.,TRBJ1-5,.,TRBV20-1,TGCAGTGCTAACGAGTTGGGGGGGGACCAGCCCCAGCATTTT,CSANELGGDQPQHF
.,TRBJ1-1,once,TRBV29-1,TGCAGCGTCCAGAGGGGGTTGAACACTGAAGCTTTCTTT,CSVQRGLNTEAFF
.,TRBJ2-5,few,TRBV20-1,TGCAGTGCACTCAAGGGGCCGATCGAGACCCAGTACTTC,CSALKGPIETQYF
.,TRBJ2-7,few,TRBV20-1,TGCAGTGGATCCACTGGGCTAGCTACCGAGCAGTACTTC,CSGSTGLATEQYF
.,TRBJ2-5,few,TRBV14,TGTGCCAGCAGCCGACATGAGGGACATCTATCTGGGGAGCAGTACTTC,CASSRHEGHLSGEQYF
TRBD1,TRBJ1-4,.,TRBV6-5,TGTGCCAGCAGTAGGACAGGGGCAAGGGAAAAACTGTTTTTT,CASSRTGAREKLFF
.,TRBJ1-2,.,TRBV6-1,TGTGCCAGCAGCGCCCCCGGGACCTATTATGGCTACACCTTC,CASSAPGTYYGYTF
TRBD2,TRBJ2-3,.,TRBV7-6,TGTGCCAGCAGCTCCGGACTAGCCGAGAGCACAGATACGCAGTATTTT,CASSSGLAESTDTQYF
.,TRBJ2-1,few,TRBV4-1,TGCGCCAGCAGCCAAAACAGGGCCAGCTCCTACAATGAGCAGTTCTTC,CASSQNRASSYNEQFF
.,TRBJ2-1,.,TRBV5-1,TGCGCCAGCGGTCGGACGGCAGGGAGCTCCTACAATGAGCAGTTCTTC,CASGRTAGSSYNEQFF